This T cell receptor (beta chain) came from a study of neoadjuvant anti-PD-1 for oral cavity cancer. At the level of the study: Patients without progression got a fourth dose around day 43. Study outcomes and limitations: Expansion of preexisting intratumoral clones was suggested to aid response. Each response group had just a few patients in TCR analyses.

This clone was counted a few times. Its antigen is not identified. The germline V gene encodes CDR1 SGHAT and CDR2 FQNNGV. V was trimmed by 0 bases and J by 2 bases, leaving 11 bases between them. The CDR3 has 16 amino acids. This table comes from immunoSEQ multiplex PCR, and its TCRdb copy is limited to in-frame clones, with some not included. The repertoire holds approximately 5,700 clones, with approximately 58% as singletons. Time point reported: after neoadjuvant nivolumab, at surgical resection. These oral cavity squamous cell carcinomas were HPV-negative and locally advanced. Source: tumor tissue, taken after nivolumab (anti-PD-1) treatment. This sequence joins TRBV11-2 and TRBJ2-1; weak D call: TRBD1 (5 bases). The sequence derives from a person aged 40 to 85 with oral cavity squamous cell carcinoma. The CDR3 DNA reads as TGTGCCAGCAGCTTAGATGAGGCAGGGCCCTACAATGAGCAGTTCTTC. Amino acids: CASSLDEAGPYNEQFF.